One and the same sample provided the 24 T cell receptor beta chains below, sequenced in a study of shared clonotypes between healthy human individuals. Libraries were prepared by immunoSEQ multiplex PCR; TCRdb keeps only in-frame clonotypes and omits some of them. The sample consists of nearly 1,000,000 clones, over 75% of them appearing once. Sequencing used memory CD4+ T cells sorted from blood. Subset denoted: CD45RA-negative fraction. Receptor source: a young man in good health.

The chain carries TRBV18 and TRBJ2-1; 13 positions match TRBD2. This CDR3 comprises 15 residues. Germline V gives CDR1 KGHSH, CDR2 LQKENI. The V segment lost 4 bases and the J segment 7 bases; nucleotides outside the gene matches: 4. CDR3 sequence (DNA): TGTGCCAGCTCACTCCTGACTAGCGGGAGGAATGAGCAGTTCTTC. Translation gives CASSLLTSGRNEQFF.

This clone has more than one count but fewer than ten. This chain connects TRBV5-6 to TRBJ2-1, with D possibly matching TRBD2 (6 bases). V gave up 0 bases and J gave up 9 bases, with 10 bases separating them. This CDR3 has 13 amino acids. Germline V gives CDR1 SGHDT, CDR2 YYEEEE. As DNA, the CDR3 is TGTGCCAGCAGCTTGGCCATGGAGGGTGAGCAGTTCTTC. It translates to CASSLAMEGEQFF.

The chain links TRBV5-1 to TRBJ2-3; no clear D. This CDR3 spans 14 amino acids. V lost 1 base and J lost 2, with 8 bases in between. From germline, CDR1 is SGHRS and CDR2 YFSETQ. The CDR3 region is CASSLIGNTDTQYF. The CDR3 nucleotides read TGCGCCAGCAGCTTGATTGGTAACACAGATACGCAGTATTTT.

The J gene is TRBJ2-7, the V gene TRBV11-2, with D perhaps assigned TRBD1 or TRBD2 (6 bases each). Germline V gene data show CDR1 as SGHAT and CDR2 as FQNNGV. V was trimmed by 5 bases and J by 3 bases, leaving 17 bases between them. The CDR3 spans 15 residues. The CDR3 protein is CASSLASGALYEQYF. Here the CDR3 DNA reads TGTGCCAGCAGCCTAGCTTCGGGGGCCCTCTACGAGCAGTACTTC. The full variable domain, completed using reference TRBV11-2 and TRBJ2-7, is EAGVAQSPRYKIIEKRQSVAFWCNPISGHATLYWYQQILGQGPKLLIQFQNNGVVDDSQLPKDRFSAERLKGVDSTLKIQPAKLEDSAVYLCASSLASGALYEQYFGPGTRLTVT.

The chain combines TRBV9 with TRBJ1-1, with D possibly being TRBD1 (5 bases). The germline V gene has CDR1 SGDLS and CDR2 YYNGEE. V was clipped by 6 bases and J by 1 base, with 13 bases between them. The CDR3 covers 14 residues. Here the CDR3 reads CASNPGLANTEAFF. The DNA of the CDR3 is TGTGCCAGCAACCCGGGACTGGCGAACACTGAAGCTTTCTTT.

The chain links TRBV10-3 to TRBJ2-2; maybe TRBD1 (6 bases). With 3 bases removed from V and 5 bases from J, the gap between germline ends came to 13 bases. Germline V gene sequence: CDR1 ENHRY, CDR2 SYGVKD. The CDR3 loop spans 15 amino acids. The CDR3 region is CAISERAGDTGELFF. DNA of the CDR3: TGTGCCATCAGTGAAAGGGCAGGGGATACCGGGGAGCTGTTTTTT.

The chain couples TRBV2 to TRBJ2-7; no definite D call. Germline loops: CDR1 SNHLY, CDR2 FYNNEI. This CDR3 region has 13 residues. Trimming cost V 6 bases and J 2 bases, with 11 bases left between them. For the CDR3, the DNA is TGTGCCAGCAGGCTTACAGTTACCTACGAGCAGTACTTC. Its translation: CASRLTVTYEQYF.

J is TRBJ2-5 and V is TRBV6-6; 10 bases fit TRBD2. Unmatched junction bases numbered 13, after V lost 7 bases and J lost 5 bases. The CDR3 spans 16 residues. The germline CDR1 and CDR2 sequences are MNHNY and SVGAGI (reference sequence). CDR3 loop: CASTPSGGAIGETQYF. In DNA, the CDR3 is TGTGCCAGCACCCCCAGCGGGGGGGCTATCGGGGAGACCCAGTACTTC.

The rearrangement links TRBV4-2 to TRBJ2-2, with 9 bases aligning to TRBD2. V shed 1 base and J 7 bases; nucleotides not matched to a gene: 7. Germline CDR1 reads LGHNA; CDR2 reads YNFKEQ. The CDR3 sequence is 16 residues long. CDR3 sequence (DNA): TGTGCCAGCAGCCAAGCCAGCGGGGGGAAGTTCGGGGAGCTGTTTTTT. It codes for CASSQASGGKFGELFF.

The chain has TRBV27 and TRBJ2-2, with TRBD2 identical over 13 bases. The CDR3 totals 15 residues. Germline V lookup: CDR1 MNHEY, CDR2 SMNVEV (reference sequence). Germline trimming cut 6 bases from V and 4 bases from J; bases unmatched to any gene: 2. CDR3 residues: CASRTSGRATGELFF. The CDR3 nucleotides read TGTGCCAGCAGAACTAGCGGGAGGGCCACCGGGGAGCTGTTTTTT.

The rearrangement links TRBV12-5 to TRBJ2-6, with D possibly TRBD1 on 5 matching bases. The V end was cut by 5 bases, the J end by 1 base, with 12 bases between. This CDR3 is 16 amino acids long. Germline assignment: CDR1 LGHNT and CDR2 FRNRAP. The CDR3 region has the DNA TGTGCTAGTGGTCTCGAAGGGGTTTCTGGGGCCAACGTCCTGACTTTC. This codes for CASGLEGVSGANVLTF. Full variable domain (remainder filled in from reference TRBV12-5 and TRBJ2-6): DARVTQTPRHKVTEMGQEVTMRCQPILGHNTVFWYRQTMMQGLELLAYFRNRAPLDDSGMPKDRFSAEMPDATLATLKIQPSEPRDSAVYFCASGLEGVSGANVLTFGAGSRLTVL.

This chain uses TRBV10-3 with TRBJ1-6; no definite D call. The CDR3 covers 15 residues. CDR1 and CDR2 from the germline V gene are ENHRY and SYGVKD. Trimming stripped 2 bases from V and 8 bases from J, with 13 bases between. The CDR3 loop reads CAISEEAQPHSPLHF. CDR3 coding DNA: TGTGCCATCAGTGAGGAGGCTCAGCCCCATTCACCCCTCCACTTT.

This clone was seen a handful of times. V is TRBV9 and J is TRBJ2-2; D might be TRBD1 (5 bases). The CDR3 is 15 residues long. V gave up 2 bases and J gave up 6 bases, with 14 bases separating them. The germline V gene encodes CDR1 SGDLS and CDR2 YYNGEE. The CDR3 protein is CASSVQGSRAGELFF. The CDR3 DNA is TGTGCCAGCAGCGTGCAGGGCTCACGGGCCGGGGAGCTGTTTTTT.

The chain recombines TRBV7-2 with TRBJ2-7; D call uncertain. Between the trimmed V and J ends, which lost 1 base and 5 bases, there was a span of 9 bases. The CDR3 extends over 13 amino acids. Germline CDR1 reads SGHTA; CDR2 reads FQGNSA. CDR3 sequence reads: CASSLVIKNEQYF. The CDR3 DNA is TGTGCCAGCAGCTTAGTTATTAAAAACGAGCAGTACTTC.

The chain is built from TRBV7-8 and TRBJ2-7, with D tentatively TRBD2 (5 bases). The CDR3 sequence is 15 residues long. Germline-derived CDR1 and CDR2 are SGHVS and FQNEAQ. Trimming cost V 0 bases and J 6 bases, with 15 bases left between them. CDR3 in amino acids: CASSLARTESREQYF. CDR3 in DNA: TGTGCCAGCAGCTTAGCGCGGACTGAATCCCGCGAGCAGTACTTC.

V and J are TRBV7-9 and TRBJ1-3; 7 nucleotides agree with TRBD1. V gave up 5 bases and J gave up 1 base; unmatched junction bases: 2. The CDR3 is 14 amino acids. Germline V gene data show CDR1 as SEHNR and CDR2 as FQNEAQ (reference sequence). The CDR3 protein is CASSPQGSGNTIYF. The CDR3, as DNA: TGTGCCAGCAGCCCACAGGGGTCTGGAAACACCATATATTTT.

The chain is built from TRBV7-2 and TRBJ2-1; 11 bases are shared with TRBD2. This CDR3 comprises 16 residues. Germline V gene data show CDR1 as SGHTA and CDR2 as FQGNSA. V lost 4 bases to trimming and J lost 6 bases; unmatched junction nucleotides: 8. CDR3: CASSWSASGGSNEQFF. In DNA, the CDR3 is TGTGCCAGCAGCTGGTCTGCTAGCGGGGGGTCCAATGAGCAGTTCTTC.

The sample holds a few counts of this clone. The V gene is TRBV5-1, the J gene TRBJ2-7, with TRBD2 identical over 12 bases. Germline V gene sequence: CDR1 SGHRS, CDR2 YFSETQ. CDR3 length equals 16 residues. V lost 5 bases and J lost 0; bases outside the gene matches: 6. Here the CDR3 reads CASRVTSGGYSYEQYF. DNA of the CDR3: TGCGCCAGCAGGGTGACTAGCGGGGGATACTCCTACGAGCAGTACTTC.

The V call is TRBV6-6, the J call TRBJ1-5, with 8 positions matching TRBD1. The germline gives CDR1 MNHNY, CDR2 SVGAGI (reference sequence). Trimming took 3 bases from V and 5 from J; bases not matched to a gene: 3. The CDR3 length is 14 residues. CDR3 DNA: TGTGCCAGCAGTTATGGGACAGGCGATCAGCCCCAGCATTTT. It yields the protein CASSYGTGDQPQHF.

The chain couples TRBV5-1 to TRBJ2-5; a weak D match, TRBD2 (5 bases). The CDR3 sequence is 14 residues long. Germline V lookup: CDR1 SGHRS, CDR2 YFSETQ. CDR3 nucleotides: TGCGCTCTCCGAATCCGGGGAAACCCGGAGACCCAGTACTTC. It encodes CALRIRGNPETQYF.

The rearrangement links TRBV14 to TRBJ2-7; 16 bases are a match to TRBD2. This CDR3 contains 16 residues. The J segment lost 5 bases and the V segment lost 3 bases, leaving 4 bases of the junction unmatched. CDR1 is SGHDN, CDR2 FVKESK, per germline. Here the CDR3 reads CASSQGTSGRANEQYF. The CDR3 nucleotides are TGTGCCAGCAGCCAGGGGACTAGCGGGAGGGCCAACGAGCAGTACTTC.

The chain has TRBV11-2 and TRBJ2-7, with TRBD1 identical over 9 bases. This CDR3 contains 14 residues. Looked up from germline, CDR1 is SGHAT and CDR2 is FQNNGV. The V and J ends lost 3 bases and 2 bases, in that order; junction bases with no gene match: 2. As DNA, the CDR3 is TGTGCCAGCAGCTTGAACAGGGGGCCCTACGAGCAGTACTTC. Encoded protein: CASSLNRGPYEQYF.

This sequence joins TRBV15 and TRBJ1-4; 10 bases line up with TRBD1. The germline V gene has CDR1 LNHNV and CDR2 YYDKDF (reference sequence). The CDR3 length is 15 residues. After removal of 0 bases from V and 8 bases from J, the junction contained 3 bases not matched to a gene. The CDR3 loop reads CATSRDLDRGEKLFF. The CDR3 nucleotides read TGTGCCACCAGCAGAGATTTGGACAGGGGGGAAAAACTGTTTTTT.

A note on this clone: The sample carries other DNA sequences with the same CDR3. CDR3 in DNA: TGCGCCAGCGGGACAGATCAAGAGACCCAGTACTTC. This translates into CASGTDQETQYF. The rearrangement joins TRBV5-1 to TRBJ2-5; TRBD1 matches 7 bases. The germline CDR1 and CDR2 sequences are SGHRS and YFSETQ. The V segment lost 7 bases and the J segment 2 bases; nucleotides outside the gene matches: 2. The CDR3 extends over 12 amino acids.